This T cell receptor beta chain originates from a study of blood T cell repertoires in COVID-19. About the study: Sample material is recorded as cDNA or gDNA derived from T cells, B-cell-depleted T cells, or PBMCs.

Method: immunoSEQ multiplex PCR; TCRdb's copy keeps in-frame clones and lacks some. The sample shows under 150,000 clones, around 88% of them seen only once. The sequenced sample consisted of peripheral blood. The origin of this receptor is a human donor in a cohort sampled during active COVID-19.

CDR3 in amino acids: CATSVRRGNQPQHF. For the CDR3, the DNA is TGTGCCACCAGTGTCCGCAGGGGAAATCAGCCCCAGCATTTT. The rearrangement links TRBV24-1 to TRBJ1-5; D may be TRBD1 (6 bases). Trimming removed 5 bases at V and 4 bases at J, with 11 bases between. Per the germline V gene, CDR1 is KGHDR and CDR2 is SFDVKD. This CDR3 has 14 amino acids.